This entry lists 29 T cell receptor beta chains sequenced from one sample in a study of T cell repertoires in cytomegalovirus infection. Their antigens are not known. In TCRdb, the reads were re-called with MiXCR into one record per CDR3 protein. The sample lists around 69,000 distinct CDR3 sequences, more than 25% seen once, with roughly three fifths in the top ten. Sequences were derived from CD8+ T cells from cultured PBMCs, sampled from culture after CMV antigen stimulation. The receptors stem from a human donor in good health (CMV status not recorded). Some clones in this sample may be carry-over from other donors' samples.

This clonotype was observed a handful of times. The chain recombines TRBV10-3 with TRBJ2-7; D may be TRBD1 (6 bases). Trimming shortened V by 2 bases and J by 4 bases, and 6 bases separated the two germline ends. The CDR3 sequence is 12 residues long. CDR1 is ENHRY, CDR2 SYGVKD, per germline. The CDR3: CAISETGYEQYF. The DNA for the CDR3 is TGTGCCATCAGTGAGACAGGGTACGAGCAGTACTTC.

This clonotype was seen a single time. The germline gene is not matched at one end of the junction; a read error may be the cause. The chain is built from TRBV7-9 and TRBJ2-1; perhaps TRBD2 as D (6 bases). CDR3 length: 14 amino acids. The germline V gene has CDR1 SEHNR and CDR2 FQNEAQ (reference sequence). The CDR3 region is CANSLVWDSNEQFF. The CDR3 coding sequence is TGTGCCAACAGCTTAGTCTGGGACTCCAATGAGCAGTTCTTC.

This rearrangement joins TRBV5-1 to TRBJ2-7; D ambiguous. V shed 4 bases and J shed 3 bases, with 11 bases lying between them. The CDR3 spans 13 residues. Germline assignment: CDR1 SGHRS and CDR2 YFSETQ. This chain's CDR3 is CASSPPLHYEQYF. The DNA for the CDR3 is TGCGCCAGCAGCCCGCCCCTCCACTACGAGCAGTACTTC.

J is TRBJ2-7 and V is TRBV12-3 or TRBV12-4, with 9 bases lining up with TRBD1. This CDR3 comprises 14 residues. Unmatched junction bases numbered 8, after V lost 6 bases and J lost 5 bases. The CDR3: CASRDRDRVDEQYF. The DNA of the CDR3 is TGTGCCAGCAGGGACCGGGACAGGGTAGACGAGCAGTACTTC.

DNA for the CDR3: TGTGCCAGCAGTACTAATAACTATGGCTACACCTTC. It codes for CASSTNNYGYTF. This chain joins TRBV5-6 and TRBJ1-2; no definite D call. The germline V gene encodes CDR1 SGHDT and CDR2 YYEEEE. This CDR3 is built from 12 residues. The ends were cut back, 5 bases at V and 1 base at J, with 6 bases in the middle.

This clonotype has just a few counts. CDR3 sequence: CASGLVGTGNEKLFF. In nucleotides, the CDR3 is TGTGCTAGTGGTTTGGTCGGGACAGGGAATGAAAAACTGTTTTTT. The genes are TRBV12-5 and TRBJ1-4; 9 bases align to TRBD1. This CDR3 region has 15 residues. Germline V gene lookup returns CDR1 LGHNT and CDR2 FRNRAP. The ends lost 0 bases at V and 5 bases at J; junction bases unmatched: 1.

The rearrangement uses TRBV28 and TRBJ1-3; D is ambiguous. This CDR3 is built from 16 residues. Germline V gene sequence: CDR1 MDHEN, CDR2 SYDVKM. Trimming cost V 5 bases and J 1 base, with 15 bases left between them. The CDR3 DNA sequence: TGTGCCAGCAGTAGTATACTAATGACTTCTGGAAACACCATATATTTT. As protein: CASSSILMTSGNTIYF.

This clonotype has only a few counts. The chain carries TRBV7-3 and TRBJ1-1; D gene ambiguous. The CDR3 runs to 15 residues. Germline V CDR1 and CDR2: SGHTA, FQGTGA. V was shortened by 1 base and J by 1 base, with 10 bases between the two germline ends. CDR3 coding DNA: TGTGCCAGCAGCTTAAATACTGGGAGGAACACTGAAGCTTTCTTT. Protein: CASSLNTGRNTEAFF.

This clonotype was found once. The chain links TRBV4-3 to TRBJ2-1; 10 bases agree with TRBD2. CDR3 length: 15 residues. Trimming at V came to 4 bases and at J to 5 bases, leaving 5 bases not matched to a gene. Germline V gives CDR1 LGHNA, CDR2 YSLEER. The CDR3 here is CASSRGLADDNEQFF. The CDR3, as DNA: TGCGCCAGCAGCCGCGGACTAGCGGACGACAATGAGCAGTTCTTC.

This sequence joins TRBV9 and TRBJ2-1; TRBD1 is a possible D gene (5 bases). Trimming took 0 bases from V and 9 from J, leaving 13 bases between them. CDR1 and CDR2 from the germline V gene are SGDLS and YYNGEE. There are 14 residues in the CDR3. CDR3 amino acids: CASSVDLGAGEQFF. The DNA for the CDR3 is TGTGCCAGCAGCGTAGATCTTGGGGCAGGTGAGCAGTTCTTC.

This clonotype was picked up many times. The gene calls are TRBV7-9 and TRBJ1-5; unclear D gene. The germline V and J ends were trimmed by 5 bases and 4 bases, with 12 bases remaining between them. Germline V lookup: CDR1 SEHNR, CDR2 FQNEAQ (reference sequence). The CDR3 has 14 amino acids. CDR3 DNA: TGTGCCAGCAGCCCGGACCTAGGGAATCAGCCCCAGCATTTT. Amino acid sequence: CASSPDLGNQPQHF. The full variable domain, with the rest looked up from reference TRBV7-9 and TRBJ1-5, is DTGVSQNPRHKITKRGQNVTFRCDPISEHNRLYWYRQTLGQGPEFLTYFQNEAQLEKSRLLSDRFSAERPKGSFSTLEIQRTEQGDSAMYLCASSPDLGNQPQHFGDGTRLSIL.

This clonotype came up many times. The chain carries TRBV11-3 and TRBJ1-1, with unresolved D. This CDR3 spans 15 amino acids. Germline CDR1 SGHNT, CDR2 YENEEA. The V end lost 1 base, the J end lost 0 bases, and 9 bases lay between the germline ends. CDR3 region: CASSLGQTMNTEAFF. The CDR3 nucleotides are TGTGCCAGCAGCTTAGGGCAGACTATGAACACTGAAGCTTTCTTT.

This clonotype was seen at least ten times. CDR3 residues: CASRGLVYGYTF. The CDR3 DNA reads as TGTGCCAGCAGAGGGTTGGTTTATGGCTACACCTTC. This rearrangement joins TRBV6-2 or TRBV6-3 to TRBJ1-2; D gene uncertain. Per the germline V gene, CDR1 is MNHEY and CDR2 is SVGEGT. Trimming took off 6 bases at V and 5 bases at J, with 10 bases between the two ends. The CDR3 covers 12 residues.

The chain is built from TRBV9 and TRBJ2-1, with D possibly matching TRBD1 (6 bases). Germline loops: CDR1 SGDLS, CDR2 YYNGEE. V lost 0 bases and J lost 6, with 19 bases in between. This CDR3 region has 17 residues. CDR3 DNA sequence: TGTGCCAGCAGCGTAGTAGTTGGGGGCCAGGTTGTCAATGAGCAGTTCTTC. Amino acid sequence: CASSVVVGGQVVNEQFF.

This clonotype appeared many times. The rearrangement links TRBV12-5 to TRBJ1-1; D gene unclear. Trimming shortened V by 4 bases and J by 7 bases, and 10 bases separated the two germline ends. CDR3 length equals 12 residues. The germline gives CDR1 LGHNT, CDR2 FRNRAP. The CDR3 region has the DNA TGTGCTAGTGGTTACGGACGGGTTGAAGCTTTCTTT. This encodes CASGYGRVEAFF.

The chain joins TRBV19 to TRBJ2-6; 7 bases map to TRBD1. Looked up from germline, CDR1 is LNHDA and CDR2 is SQIVND (reference sequence). CDR3 size: 17 residues. V lost 3 bases to trimming and J lost 0 bases; unmatched junction nucleotides: 5. CDR3 residues: CASSITTGASGANVLTF. CDR3 coding DNA: TGTGCCAGTAGTATCACTACAGGGGCCTCTGGGGCCAACGTCCTGACTTTC.

The chain couples TRBV2 to TRBJ1-5, with D perhaps matching TRBD1 (6 bases). Germline V CDR1 and CDR2: SNHLY, FYNNEI. This CDR3 spans 14 amino acids. V was clipped by 10 bases and J by 0 bases, with 13 bases between them. CDR3 DNA: TGTGCCAATGGGGGCGGTCATAGCAATCAGCCCCAGCATTTT. As protein: CANGGGHSNQPQHF.

The sample holds a few counts of this clonotype. The chain recombines TRBV7-9 with TRBJ1-2; D ambiguous. Trimming took 1 base from V and 6 from J, leaving 9 bases between them. Germline assignment: CDR1 SEHNR and CDR2 FQNEAQ (reference sequence). The CDR3 is 13 amino acids. The CDR3 DNA follows: TGTGCCAGCAGCTTAGAGGTTACGAATGGCTACACCTTC. It specifies CASSLEVTNGYTF.

This chain connects TRBV7-2 to TRBJ2-2, with TRBD2 identical over 12 bases. In germline, CDR1 is SGHTA, CDR2 FQGNSA. Trimming cost V 6 bases and J 5 bases; bases outside gene matches: 7. The length of the CDR3 is 16 residues. The CDR3 region has the DNA TGTGCCAGCAGTTACCGGACTAGCGGGGTTACCGGGGAGCTGTTTTTT. Protein sequence: CASSYRTSGVTGELFF.

There are many counts of this clonotype. This chain uses TRBV12-3 or TRBV12-4 with TRBJ2-5; D may match TRBD1 or TRBD2 (5 bases each). V lost 0 bases to trimming and J lost 5 bases, with 10 bases between them. This CDR3 comprises 14 residues. The CDR3 bases are TGTGCCAGCAGTTTAGCGGGGGAAGTGGAGACCCAGTACTTC. The encoded protein is CASSLAGEVETQYF.

Many counts were recorded for this clonotype. CDR3 sequence: CASSYGLAGFYF. The DNA for the CDR3 is TGTGCCAGCAGCTACGGGCTAGCGGGATTTTATTTT. The chain joins TRBV7-8 to TRBJ2-3; 9 bases agree with TRBD2. The V gene's germline CDR1 is SGHVS and CDR2 FQNEAQ. This CDR3 is 12 amino acids long. Unmatched junction bases numbered 8, after V lost 4 bases and J lost 15 bases.

In this sample, this clonotype turned up a few times. The J gene is TRBJ1-5, the V gene TRBV7-8; 9 bases are a match to TRBD1. Germline CDR1 and CDR2: SGHVS and FQNEAQ. The V segment lost 3 bases and the J segment 0 bases; nucleotides outside the gene matches: 3. CDR3 length: 16 residues. The CDR3 region has the DNA TGTGCCAGCAGCTTGTGGGACAGGGATAGCAATCAGCCCCAGCATTTT. Translating it yields CASSLWDRDSNQPQHF.

This chain uses TRBV7-9 with TRBJ2-5; D gene uncertain. The germline CDR1 and CDR2 sequences are SEHNR and FQNEAQ (reference sequence). Trimming removed 5 bases from V and 2 bases from J, with 18 bases in between. This CDR3 contains 16 residues. CDR3 sequence reads: CASSRSFSLGQETQYF. CDR3 in DNA: TGTGCCAGCAGCCGTTCGTTTAGTCTCGGTCAAGAGACCCAGTACTTC.

This clonotype came up many times. The V gene is TRBV2, the J gene TRBJ1-4, with 8 nucleotides matching TRBD1. V lost 6 bases, J lost 4 bases, and 4 bases stayed unmatched. This CDR3 spans 14 amino acids. The germline gives CDR1 SNHLY, CDR2 FYNNEI. CDR3 bases: TGTGCCAGCAGAGAGGGACAGGATAATGAAAAACTGTTTTTT. It is translated as CASREGQDNEKLFF.

This chain connects TRBV7-9 to TRBJ2-3; tentative D call: TRBD2 (6 bases). CDR1 and CDR2 (germline): SEHNR, FQNEAQ (reference sequence). V was pared by 4 bases and J by 8 bases, with 16 bases between. This CDR3 is built from 14 residues. The CDR3 protein is CASSSATGDGTQYF. The CDR3 nucleotides are TGTGCCAGCAGCTCAGCGACGGGGGATGGTACGCAGTATTTT.

This clonotype was detected ten times or more. This chain links TRBV7-3 with TRBJ1-6; D is ambiguous. The CDR3 consists of 15 residues. Germline V CDR1 and CDR2: SGHTA, FQGTGA. Trimming cost V 6 bases and J 9 bases, with 18 bases left between them. Written as DNA, the CDR3 is TGTGCCAGCAGGCTTAGTGAGGGCATCGGTTCACCCCTCCACTTT. Its translation: CASRLSEGIGSPLHF.

The chain has TRBV19 and TRBJ1-5, with D tentatively TRBD1 (6 bases). Germline CDR1 reads LNHDA; CDR2 reads SQIVND (reference sequence). Trimming shortened V by 5 bases and J by 4 bases, and 12 bases separated the two germline ends. CDR3 size: 14 residues. The CDR3 sequence is CASSAGQKNQPQHF. CDR3 nucleotides: TGTGCCAGTAGTGCCGGACAGAAGAATCAGCCCCAGCATTTT.

This clonotype was observed a few times. J is TRBJ2-7 and V is TRBV4-3, with a tentative D call TRBD2 (6 bases). The CDR3 is 15 amino acids. CDR1 is LGHNA, CDR2 YSLEER, per germline. The ends were cut back, 1 base at V and 0 bases at J, with 10 bases in the middle. The DNA of the CDR3 is TGCGCCAGCAGCCAAGGACTAGAAAGCTCCTACGAGCAGTACTTC. It encodes CASSQGLESSYEQYF.

CDR3 region: CASSQDGGAGFGSYEQYF. CDR3 bases: TGCGCCAGCAGCCAAGATGGGGGAGCGGGATTCGGGTCCTACGAGCAGTACTTC. V usage is TRBV4-1 and J usage is TRBJ2-7, with 7 bases lining up with TRBD2. V trimming: 0 bases; J trimming: 1 base; junction bases outside the gene matches: 12. The CDR3 sequence is 18 residues long. Germline CDR1 is MGHRA and CDR2 is YSYEKL.